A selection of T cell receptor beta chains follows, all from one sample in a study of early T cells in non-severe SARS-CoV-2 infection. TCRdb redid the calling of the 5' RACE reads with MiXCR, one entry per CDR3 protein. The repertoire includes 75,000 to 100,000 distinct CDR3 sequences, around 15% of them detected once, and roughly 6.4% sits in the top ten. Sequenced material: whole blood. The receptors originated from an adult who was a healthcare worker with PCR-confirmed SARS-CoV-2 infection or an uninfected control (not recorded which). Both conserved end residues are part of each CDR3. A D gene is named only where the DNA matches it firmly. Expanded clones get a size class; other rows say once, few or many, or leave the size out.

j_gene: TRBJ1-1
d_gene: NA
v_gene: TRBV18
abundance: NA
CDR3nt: TGTGCCAGCTCAGAGGGGAGAAACACTGAAGCTTTCTTT
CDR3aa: CASSEGRNTEAFF

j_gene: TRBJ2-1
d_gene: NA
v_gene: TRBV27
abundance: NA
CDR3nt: TGTGCCAGCAGTTTTGGAGTTCGGAGTGAGCAGTTCTTC
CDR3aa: CASSFGVRSEQFF

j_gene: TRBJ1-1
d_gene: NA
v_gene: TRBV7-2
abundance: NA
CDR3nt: TGTGCCAGCAGCTTTACCCCTCGACCGAACACTGAAGCTTTCTTT
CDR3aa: CASSFTPRPNTEAFF

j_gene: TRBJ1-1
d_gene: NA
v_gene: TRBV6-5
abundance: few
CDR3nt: TGTGCCAGCAGGGCGCGAGAGTCGAACACTGAAGCTTTCTTT
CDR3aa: CASRARESNTEAFF

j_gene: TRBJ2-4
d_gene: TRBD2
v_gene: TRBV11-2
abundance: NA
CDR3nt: TGTGCCAGCAGCTTAGTGACCGGCCTAGCGGGAGGACAAAACATTCAGTACTTC
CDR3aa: CASSLVTGLAGGQNIQYF

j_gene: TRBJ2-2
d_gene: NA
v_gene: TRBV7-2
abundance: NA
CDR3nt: TGTGCCAGCAGCGCAATAGGAGGAGGGTTCGTCACCGGGGAGCTGTTTTTT
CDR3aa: CASSAIGGGFVTGELFF

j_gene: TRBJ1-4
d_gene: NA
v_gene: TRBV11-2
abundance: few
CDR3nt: TGTGCCAGCAGCTTATATGGCAATCTGGAGGAAAAACTGTTTTTT
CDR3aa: CASSLYGNLEEKLFF

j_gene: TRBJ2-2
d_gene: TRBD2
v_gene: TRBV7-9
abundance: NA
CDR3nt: TGTGCCAGCATCGTAGGGTATCCTAGCGGGAAAAACGGGGAGCTGTTTTTT
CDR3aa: CASIVGYPSGKNGELFF

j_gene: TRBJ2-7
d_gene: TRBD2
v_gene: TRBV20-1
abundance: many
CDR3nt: TGCAGTGCTGGACCGGGACTAGGGGAATACGAGCAGTACTTC
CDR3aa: CSAGPGLGEYEQYF

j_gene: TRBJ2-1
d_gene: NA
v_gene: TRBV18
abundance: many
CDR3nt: TGTGCCAGCTCACTATCCGAGGGGAGCTACAATGAGCAGTTCTTC
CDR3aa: CASSLSEGSYNEQFF

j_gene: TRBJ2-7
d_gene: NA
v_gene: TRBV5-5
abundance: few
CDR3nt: TGTGCCAGCAGCCAAAACTACGAGCAGTACTTC
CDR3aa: CASSQNYEQYF

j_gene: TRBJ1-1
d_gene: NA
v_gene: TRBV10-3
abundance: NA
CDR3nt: TGTGCCATCAGCGAGGGAGGGGGTTACACTGAAGCTTTCTTT
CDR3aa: CAISEGGGYTEAFF

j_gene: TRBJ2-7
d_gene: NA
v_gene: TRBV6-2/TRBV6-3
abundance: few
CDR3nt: TGTGCCAGCAGTTACTCGACTCAGCGGTGGGACTACGAGCAGTACTTC
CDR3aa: CASSYSTQRWDYEQYF

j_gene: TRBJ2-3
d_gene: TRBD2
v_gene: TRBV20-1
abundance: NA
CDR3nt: TGCAGTGCTAGTTCCGGGACTAGCCCCACAGATACGCAGTATTTT
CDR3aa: CSASSGTSPTDTQYF

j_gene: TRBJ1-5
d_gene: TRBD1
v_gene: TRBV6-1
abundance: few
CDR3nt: TGTGCCAGCAGAGCCCTTCTACAGGGGGCTGGGGCACAGCCCCAGCATTTT
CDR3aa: CASRALLQGAGAQPQHF

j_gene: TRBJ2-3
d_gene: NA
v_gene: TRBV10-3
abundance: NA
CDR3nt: TGTGCCATCAGCTTATCTAGCACAGATACGCAGTATTTT
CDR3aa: CAISLSSTDTQYF

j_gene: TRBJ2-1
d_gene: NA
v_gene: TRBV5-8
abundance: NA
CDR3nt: TGTGCCAGCAGCTTGGATTTAGGACAGCCCCACAATGAGCAGTTCTTC
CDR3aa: CASSLDLGQPHNEQFF

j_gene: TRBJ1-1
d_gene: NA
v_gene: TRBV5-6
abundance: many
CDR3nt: TGTGCCAGCAGCTTGTATCCTGCGCGGGCTTTCTTT
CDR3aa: CASSLYPARAFF

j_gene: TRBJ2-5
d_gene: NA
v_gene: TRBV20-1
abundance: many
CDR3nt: TGCAGTGCTAGAGATGCGGCGGGAAGCTTTGAGACCCAGTACTTC
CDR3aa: CSARDAAGSFETQYF

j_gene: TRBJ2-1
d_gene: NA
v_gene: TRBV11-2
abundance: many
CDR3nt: TGTGCCAGCAGCTTAAACCAGGGCTTGGGAAATGAGCAGTTCTTC
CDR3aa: CASSLNQGLGNEQFF

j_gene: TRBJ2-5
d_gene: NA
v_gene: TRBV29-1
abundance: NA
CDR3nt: TGCAGCGTTGGGGGGCAGTCCCAAGAGACCCAGTACTTC
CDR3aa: CSVGGQSQETQYF

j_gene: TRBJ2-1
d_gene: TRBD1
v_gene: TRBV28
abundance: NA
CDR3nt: TGTGCCAGCAGTGGACAGGCTAATGAGCAGTTCTTC
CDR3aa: CASSGQANEQFF

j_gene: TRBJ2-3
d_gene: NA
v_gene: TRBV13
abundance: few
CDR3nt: TGTGCCAGCAGCTTACAGTCCGGGGTGAGGGATACGCAGTATTTT
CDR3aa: CASSLQSGVRDTQYF

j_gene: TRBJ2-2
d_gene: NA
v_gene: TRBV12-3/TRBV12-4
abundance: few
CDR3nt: TGTGCCAGCAGGCCGGCCCAGTTCGCGAACACCGGGGAGCTGTTTTTT
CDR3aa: CASRPAQFANTGELFF

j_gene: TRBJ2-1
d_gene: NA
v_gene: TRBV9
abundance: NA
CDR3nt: TGTGCCAGCAGCGTCGGAGTTGAGCAGTTCTTC
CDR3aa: CASSVGVEQFF

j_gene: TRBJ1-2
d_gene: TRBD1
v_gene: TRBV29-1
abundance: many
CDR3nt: TGCAGCGTTTACGGGGAGGACAGGGTGCCATATGGCTACACCTTC
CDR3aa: CSVYGEDRVPYGYTF

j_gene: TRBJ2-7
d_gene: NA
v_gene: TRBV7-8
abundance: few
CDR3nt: TGTGCCAGCAGCTTAAGCCCCTCCTGGGAGCAGTACTTC
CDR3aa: CASSLSPSWEQYF

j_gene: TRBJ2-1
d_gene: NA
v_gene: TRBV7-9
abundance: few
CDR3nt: TGTGCCAGCAGCTCGACTATCGCGGGCCTTTCATTTCACAATGAGCAGTTCTTC
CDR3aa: CASSSTIAGLSFHNEQFF